The next 16 T cell receptor beta chains were all read from a single sample in a study of cytomegalovirus exposure and HLA in healthy donors. The PCR made use of 60 Vbeta and 13 Jbeta primers. The table came from immunoSEQ multiplex PCR; TCRdb's copy has only in-frame clones and leaves some out. Here the sample table reports approximately 40,000 clones. Sequenced: PBMCs. These receptors originate from a human donor in good health.

V and J are TRBV2 and TRBJ2-1; possible D gene TRBD2, 6 bases. This CDR3 is 13 amino acids long. CDR1 and CDR2 from the germline V gene are SNHLY and FYNNEI. With 11 bases removed from V and 7 bases from J, the gap between germline ends came to 18 bases. The CDR3 bases are TGTGCCGGTGGGGCGGCGGGGTTAAATGAGCAGTTCTTC. Translated, it gives CAGGAAGLNEQFF.

The gene calls are TRBV6-1 and TRBJ2-5, with 7 positions matching TRBD2. CDR3 length: 15 amino acids. CDR1 and CDR2 from the germline V gene are MNHNS and SASEGT. The ends lost 2 bases at V and 4 bases at J; junction bases unmatched: 7. The CDR3 nucleotides are TGTGCCAGCAGTGAAAGGTCGGGGAGGGGAGAGACCCAGTACTTC. It translates to CASSERSGRGETQYF.

The gene calls are TRBV2 and TRBJ1-1; D is unclear. This CDR3 is 14 amino acids long. Germline-derived CDR1 and CDR2 are SNHLY and FYNNEI. The V and J ends lost 6 bases and 7 bases respectively, with 18 bases between them. CDR3 amino acids: CASRIGAAVGEAFF. The CDR3 DNA reads TGTGCCAGCAGGATCGGAGCCGCGGTGGGTGAAGCTTTCTTT.

The chain carries TRBV7-8 and TRBJ2-1; 8 bases map to TRBD2. V shed 0 bases and J 6 bases; nucleotides not matched to a gene: 1. The CDR3 has 14 amino acids. The germline CDR1 and CDR2 sequences are SGHVS and FQNEAQ. CDR3 residues: CASSLARGGNEQFF. CDR3 nucleotides: TGTGCCAGCAGCTTAGCTCGGGGGGGCAATGAGCAGTTCTTC.

The V and J genes are TRBV9 and TRBJ1-3, with D possibly TRBD1 on 6 matching bases. Trimming removed 3 bases at V and 4 bases at J, with 17 bases between. The germline CDR1 and CDR2 sequences are SGDLS and YYNGEE. There are 16 residues in the CDR3. CDR3 in DNA: TGTGCCAGCAGCGACCGACAGGTCCTGGGGGGAAACACCATATATTTT. This gives the protein CASSDRQVLGGNTIYF.

The chain has TRBV29-1 and TRBJ1-5; 7 positions match TRBD1. This CDR3 is 16 amino acids long. The junction had 11 bases not matched to a gene; V was cut back by 4 bases and J by 2 bases. Germline CDR1 and CDR2: SQVTM and ANQGSEA. The CDR3 protein is CSVAEGAGIGNQPQHF. CDR3 nucleotides: TGCAGCGTTGCCGAGGGGGCGGGCATAGGCAATCAGCCCCAGCATTTT. Using reference TRBV29-1 and TRBJ1-5 for the parts outside the CDR3, the full variable domain is SAVISQKPSRDICQRGTSLTIQCQVDSQVTMMFWYRQQPGQSLTLIATANQGSEATYESGFVIDKFPISRPNLTFSTLTVSNMSPEDSSIYLCSVAEGAGIGNQPQHFGDGTRLSIL.

This chain joins TRBV14 and TRBJ1-2, with TRBD1 as a possible D gene (5 bases). The CDR3 has 14 amino acids. Between the trimmed V and J ends, which lost 4 bases and 3 bases, there was a span of 12 bases. CDR1 is SGHDN, CDR2 FVKESK, per germline. CDR3 nucleotide sequence: TGTGCCAGCAGCCGAGGACATTCGGACTATGGCTACACCTTC. Translated: CASSRGHSDYGYTF.

The rearrangement uses TRBV2 and TRBJ2-7; a possible D gene is TRBD2 (5 bases). The CDR3 is made up of 12 amino acids. The V gene's germline CDR1 is SNHLY and CDR2 FYNNEI. The V gene lost 10 bases and the J gene lost 0 bases, with 10 bases spanning the gap. CDR3 nucleotide sequence: TGTGCCACTTCCGGGGTCTCCTACGAGCAGTACTTC. It translates to CATSGVSYEQYF.

The chain couples TRBV6-1 to TRBJ1-6, with 8 bases that match TRBD1. The J segment lost 8 bases and the V segment lost 1 base, leaving 10 bases of the junction unmatched. The CDR3 extends over 17 amino acids. CDR1 and CDR2 (germline): MNHNS, SASEGT. CDR3 sequence: CASSEEIAGTGDSPLHF. The CDR3 coding sequence is TGTGCCAGCAGTGAAGAGATCGCCGGGACAGGTGATTCACCCCTCCACTTT.

Comment on this clone: At one end, the junction sequence differs from germline, possibly due to a read error. The chain carries TRBV5-1 and TRBJ1-2; 9 bases fit TRBD1. Germline lookup yields CDR1 SGHRS and CDR2 YFSETQ. This CDR3 is 14 amino acids long. The CDR3 protein is CASSLGGQGFGYTF. CDR3 nucleotides: TGCGCCAGCAGTTTGGGGGGACAGGGATTCGGCTACACCTTC.

Notes on this clone: At one end, the junction sequence differs from germline, possibly due to a read error. The V gene is TRBV4-1, the J gene TRBJ1-1; D is unresolved. In germline, CDR1 is MGHRA, CDR2 YSYEKL. The CDR3 runs 14 residues. CDR3 sequence (DNA): TGCGCCAGCAGCTACCAGACTGTGAAAACTGAAGCTTTCTTT. It specifies CASSYQTVKTEAFF.

The V call is TRBV4-1, the J call TRBJ2-1, with 8 positions matching TRBD1. CDR1 MGHRA and CDR2 YSYEKL come from the germline V gene. The CDR3 extends over 16 amino acids. V lost 4 bases, J lost 1 base, and 6 bases stayed unmatched. The CDR3 sequence is CASSPAWTGSYNEQFF. The CDR3 bases are TGCGCCAGCAGCCCAGCTTGGACAGGGTCCTACAATGAGCAGTTCTTC.

The chain carries TRBV30 and TRBJ2-1; TRBD2 might be the D (7 bases). The V end lost 4 bases, the J end lost 4 bases, and 17 bases lay between the germline ends. The CDR3 totals 15 residues. CDR1 is GTSNPN and CDR2 is SVGIG in the germline V gene (reference sequence). The DNA for the CDR3 is TGTGCCTGGACCCACAGGGCGGGGGCGTACAATGAGCAGTTCTTC. It specifies CAWTHRAGAYNEQFF.

The V gene is TRBV28, the J gene TRBJ1-2; no clear D. CDR1 and CDR2 from the germline V gene are MDHEN and SYDVKM. This CDR3 has 13 amino acids. V lost 6 bases, J lost 2 bases, and 10 bases lay in between. The CDR3 spells CASRTGKNYGYTF. In nucleotides, the CDR3 is TGTGCCAGCAGGACTGGCAAAAACTATGGCTACACCTTC.

The chain's CDR3 is CASSLAQGAGYGYTF. In DNA, the CDR3 is TGCGCCAGCAGCTTGGCCCAGGGGGCGGGCTATGGCTACACCTTC. The J gene is TRBJ1-2, the V gene TRBV5-1, with TRBD1 identical over 8 bases. CDR3 length equals 15 residues. V shed 0 bases and J 4 bases; nucleotides not matched to a gene: 5. Germline V gene lookup returns CDR1 SGHRS and CDR2 YFSETQ.

V usage is TRBV6-5 and J usage is TRBJ1-5; D not certain. This CDR3 is 13 amino acids long. V lost 0 bases, J lost 6 bases, and 6 bases lay in between. Germline values: CDR1 MNHEY, CDR2 SVGAGI. The DNA for the CDR3 is TGTGCCAGCAGTTACTCTCCGGTTCAGCCCCAGCATTTT. It encodes CASSYSPVQPQHF.